Listed here are 15 T cell receptor beta chains from one sample, sequenced in a study of blood T cells in healthy people across ages. Next came a second PCR, run for roughly 6 to 11 cycles, which used a sample-barcoded 5' primer along with a J-beta primer mix. TCRdb called the 5' RACE reads again in MiXCR, with one record for every CDR3 protein. The sample has about 800,000 distinct CDR3 sequences; 20% to 25% are singletons. Another study also made use of these data, one on T cells of mothers and their children.

Sequenced sample: blood. The origin of the receptors is a boy younger than 18 in good health.

This clonotype was seen a few times. V usage is TRBV6-5 and J usage is TRBJ1-1; TRBD1 aligns across 9 bases. This CDR3 is built from 14 residues. Germline V gene data show CDR1 as MNHEY and CDR2 as SVGAGI. Unmatched junction bases numbered 7, after V lost 6 bases and J lost 5 bases. The DNA for the CDR3 is TGTGCCAGCAGCCAACAGGGGGCTGCGACTGAAGCTTTCTTT. It is translated as CASSQQGAATEAFF.

This chain joins TRBV7-2 and TRBJ2-2, with D possibly TRBD2 on 5 matching bases. Germline CDR1 is SGHTA and CDR2 is FQGNSA. V lost 3 bases, J lost 0 bases, and 8 bases lay in between. This CDR3 spans 15 amino acids. CDR3 amino acids: CASSFSLANTGELFF. The CDR3 bases are TGTGCCAGCAGCTTTTCACTAGCGAACACCGGGGAGCTGTTTTTT. Combining the CDR3 with reference TRBV7-2 and TRBJ2-2 gives the whole variable domain GAGVSQSPSNKVTEKGKDVELRCDPISGHTALYWYRQSLGQGLEFLIYFQGNSAPDKSGLPSDRFSAERTGGSVSTLTIQRTQQEDSAVYLCASSFSLANTGELFFGEGSRLTVL.

This rearrangement joins TRBV28 to TRBJ2-7, with D unresolved. The tail of the sequence fits TRBJ2-1 better, so the J call may be wrong. The CDR3 loop spans 12 amino acids. Germline CDR1 reads MDHEN; CDR2 reads SYDVKM. This CDR3 is CASSLSGLGQFF. The CDR3 nucleotides read TGTGCCAGCAGTTTATCGGGTCTGGGGCAGTTCTTC.

The rearrangement joins TRBV24-1 to TRBJ2-1; 11 bases align to TRBD2. Germline assignment: CDR1 KGHDR and CDR2 SFDVKD. The CDR3 is 14 amino acids. Unmatched junction bases numbered 6, after V lost 10 bases and J lost 5 bases. DNA for the CDR3: TGTGCCACGGCTCTAGCGGGAGGACACAATGAGCAGTTCTTC. Encoded protein: CATALAGGHNEQFF.

This rearrangement joins TRBV7-9 to TRBJ2-5; 10 nucleotides line up with TRBD2. The length of the CDR3 is 15 residues. J lost 4 bases, V lost 1 base, and 3 bases had no gene match. From germline, CDR1 is SEHNR and CDR2 FQNEAQ (reference sequence). Here the CDR3 reads CASSLVLAGSETQYF. In DNA, the CDR3 is TGTGCCAGCAGCTTAGTACTAGCGGGATCAGAGACCCAGTACTTC.

CDR3 sequence: CASSPLLASGASEQFF. CDR3 bases: TGTGCCAGCTCACCACTCTTGGCTAGTGGGGCTAGTGAGCAGTTCTTC. The V and J genes are TRBV18 and TRBJ2-5, with D possibly TRBD1 on 5 matching bases. The DNA end favors TRBJ2-1, so the J call may be wrong. The length of the CDR3 is 16 residues. The germline gives CDR1 KGHSH, CDR2 LQKENI.

This clonotype has just a few counts. The gene calls are TRBV9 and TRBJ1-4; tentative D call: TRBD1 (5 bases). The CDR3 is 15 amino acids. The germline gives CDR1 SGDLS, CDR2 YYNGEE. Trimming stripped 1 base from V and 7 bases from J, with 14 bases between. This CDR3 reads CASSVTGMESEKLFF. The CDR3 DNA sequence: TGTGCCAGCAGCGTAACAGGAATGGAGAGTGAAAAACTGTTTTTT. Using reference TRBV9 and TRBJ1-4 for the parts outside the CDR3, the full variable domain is DSGVTQTPKHLITATGQRVTLRCSPRSGDLSVYWYQQSLDQGLQFLIQYYNGEERAKGNILERFSAQQFPDLHSELNLSSLELGDSALYFCASSVTGMESEKLFFGSGTQLSVL.

This chain uses TRBV5-6 with TRBJ2-5; 7 nucleotides agree with TRBD1. Germline values: CDR1 SGHDT, CDR2 YYEEEE. V trimming: 5 bases; J trimming: 5 bases; junction bases outside the gene matches: 9. There are 14 residues in the CDR3. The CDR3 DNA reads TGTGCCAGCAGATCGGACAGGTTGGCGGAGACCCAGTACTTC. Its translation is CASRSDRLAETQYF.

J is TRBJ2-7 and V is TRBV20-1; no reliable D call. The germline V and J ends were trimmed by 6 bases and 5 bases, with 11 bases remaining between them. Germline CDR1 and CDR2: DFQATT and SNEGSKA (reference sequence). This CDR3 has 11 amino acids. CDR3 coding DNA: TGCAGTGCGGCAGCAGGTAACGAGCAGTACTTC. This codes for CSAAAGNEQYF.

In its sample, this clonotype was seen a few times. The rearrangement joins TRBV5-1 to TRBJ2-3; 7 positions agree with TRBD2. Trimming took 2 bases from V and 0 from J; bases not matched to a gene: 6. Germline V gene data show CDR1 as SGHRS and CDR2 as YFSETQ. This CDR3 contains 16 residues. As DNA, the CDR3 is TGCGCCAGCAGCTTCCTAGCGGAACCTAGCACAGATACGCAGTATTTT. Protein product: CASSFLAEPSTDTQYF.

The chain recombines TRBV19 with TRBJ1-5, with 8 bases that match TRBD1. V trimming: 10 bases; J trimming: 0 bases; junction bases outside the gene matches: 5. Germline CDR1 and CDR2: LNHDA and SQIVND (reference sequence). This CDR3 comprises 14 residues. The CDR3 is CATRDRYSNQPQHF. Written as DNA, the CDR3 is TGTGCCACAAGGGACAGGTATAGCAATCAGCCCCAGCATTTT.

The genes are TRBV20-1 and TRBJ2-1, with 8 bases that match TRBD2. The J call may not be correct, given that the DNA end is closer to TRBJ2-7. The germline V gene has CDR1 DFQATT and CDR2 SNEGSKA (reference sequence). The CDR3 runs to 19 residues. The CDR3 loop is CSAREICCRLAGKSYEQYF. The CDR3, as DNA: TGCAGTGCTAGAGAAATCTGCTGTAGGCTAGCGGGCAAATCCTACGAGCAGTACTTC.

The chain carries TRBV6-2 or TRBV6-3 and TRBJ1-5, with D tentatively TRBD1 (5 bases). The germline gives CDR1 MNHEY, CDR2 SVGEGT. V lost 2 bases and J 1 base, leaving 12 bases between the germline ends. This CDR3 is 16 amino acids long. The DNA for the CDR3 is TGTGCCAGCAGTTACAACATGGGGGTCAGCAATCAGCCCCAGCATTTT. Translated, it gives CASSYNMGVSNQPQHF.

The V call is TRBV28, the J call TRBJ2-1, with no clear D. The CDR3 is 16 amino acids. Trimming left V 8 bases short and J 0 bases short, with 17 bases between. In germline, CDR1 is MDHEN, CDR2 SYDVKM. CDR3 protein: CASLDLTAGSYNEQFF. DNA of the CDR3: TGTGCCAGCCTTGACCTTACGGCAGGCTCCTACAATGAGCAGTTCTTC.

This rearrangement joins TRBV9 to TRBJ1-6; 8 nucleotides line up with TRBD1. CDR3 length equals 15 residues. CDR1 and CDR2 from the germline V gene are SGDLS and YYNGEE. V lost 0 bases, J lost 9 bases, and 5 bases stayed unmatched. CDR3 coding DNA: TGTGCCAGCAGCGTAGACCCAGGGGGCGGTTCACCCCTCCACTTT. Its translation: CASSVDPGGGSPLHF.